This T cell receptor beta chain derives from a study of blood T cell repertoires in COVID-19. Study summary: The samples span acute and convalescent COVID-19 from the United States, Italy and Spain. Nucleic acid was either cDNA or gDNA, and it came from T cells, B-cell-depleted T cells, or PBMCs.

Per the authors' pipeline: Nucleated cell counts were estimated from reference gene primer amplification. The data were produced by immunoSEQ multiplex PCR, yet TCRdb's version contains in-frame clones alone and is incomplete. D and trimming were read from the DNA, whereas the V and J calls and clone size are those reported in that table. The data contain 440,000 or so clones, 89% of them singletons. Trimming shortened V by 0 bases and J by 8 bases, and 15 bases separated the two germline ends. In germline, CDR1 is MNHEY, CDR2 SVGAGI. This CDR3 has 15 residues. Seattle's cohort entered during active infection and was followed longitudinally.

Sequenced material: peripheral blood. The rearrangement links TRBV6-5 to TRBJ2-3; a possible D gene is TRBD2 (6 bases). The sequence derives from a woman in her 40s with COVID-19, enrolled during active disease. The CDR3 coding sequence is TGTGCCAGCAGTTACTCGACCATACGAGCGGGTACGCAGTATTTT. Translated, it gives CASSYSTIRAGTQYF.